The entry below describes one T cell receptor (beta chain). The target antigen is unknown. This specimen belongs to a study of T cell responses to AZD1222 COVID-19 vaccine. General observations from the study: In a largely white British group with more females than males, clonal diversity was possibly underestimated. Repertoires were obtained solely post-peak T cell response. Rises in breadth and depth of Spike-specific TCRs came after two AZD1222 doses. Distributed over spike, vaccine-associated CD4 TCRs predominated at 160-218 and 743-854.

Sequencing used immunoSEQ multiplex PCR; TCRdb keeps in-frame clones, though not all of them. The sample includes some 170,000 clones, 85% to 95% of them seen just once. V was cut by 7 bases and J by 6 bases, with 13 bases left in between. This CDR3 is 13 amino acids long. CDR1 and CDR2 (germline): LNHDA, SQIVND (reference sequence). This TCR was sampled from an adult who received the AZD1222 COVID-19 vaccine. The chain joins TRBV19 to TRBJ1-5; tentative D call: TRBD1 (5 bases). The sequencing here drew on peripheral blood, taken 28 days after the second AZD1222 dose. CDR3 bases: TGTGCCAGTACGGCAGGGTTAAGTCAGCCCCAGCATTTT. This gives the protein CASTAGLSQPQHF.